A single sample gave rise to the 6 T cell receptor beta chains below, sequenced in a study of tissue T cells after allogeneic stem cell transplantation. Using immunoSEQ multiplex PCR, the repertoire was profiled, and TCRdb retains in-frame clones only, with some absent. Of about 50,000 clones in the sample, around 67% are singletons; the top ten hold around 0.67%. Sequencing was done on a sample of sorted cells pooled from one or two spleens. These receptors were collected from a pool of C57BL/6 mice in good health.

This clone has just a few counts. Germline and genes: mouse. Read coverage stops 1 residue before the CDR3 terminus; the germline J gene supplies the remainder. This sequence joins TRBV24 and TRBJ1-3; 7 bases are shared with TRBD1. The germline gives CDR1 KGHTA, CDR2 FRNEEI. With V trimmed by 6 bases and J by 1 base, 6 bases remained unmatched. The CDR3 loop spans 15 amino acids. The sequenced part of the CDR3 DNA is TGTGCCAGCAGCCGGGACAGAACATCTGGAAATACGCTCTAT. As protein: CASSRDRTSGNTLY. The entire CDR3 protein reads CASSRDRTSGNTLYF.

Of note for this clone: Mouse germline and gene names are used. The read ends 1 residue shy of where the CDR3 ends; the end is completed using the germline J gene. The chain links TRBV1 to TRBJ2-4; 7 bases match TRBD2. There are 14 residues in the CDR3. Per germline, CDR1 NSQYPW and CDR2 LRSPGD (reference sequence). V lost 4 bases, J lost 0 bases, and 1 base stayed unmatched. The CDR3: CTCSVWGSQNTLYF. The DNA read from the CDR3 is TGCACCTGCAGTGTCTGGGGGAGTCAAAACACCTTGTAC.

This clone was observed a few times. The listed genes are named as in mouse. The missing CDR3 end, 1 residue past where the read stops, is filled in from the germline J gene. The V gene is TRBV31, the J gene TRBJ2-5; 9 nucleotides align to TRBD1. The V gene end was trimmed by 0 bases and the J gene end by 8 bases; junction bases not matched to a gene: 6. The CDR3 loop spans 14 amino acids. Germline CDR1 and CDR2: GKSSPN and SITVG. CDR3 in amino acids: CAWSLRDREGTQYF. The covered CDR3 bases are TGTGCCTGGAGTCTTCGGGACAGGGAGGGCACCCAGTAC.

Remarks on this clone: The gene names here belong to mouse. The read terminates 1 residue before the CDR3 end, so the remaining end is supplied by the germline J gene. The J gene is TRBJ2-4, the V gene TRBV13-2; 7 bases agree with TRBD2. The V and J ends lost 0 bases and 0 bases, in that order; junction bases with no gene match: 4. CDR1 is NNHNN and CDR2 is SYGAGS in the germline V gene (reference sequence). The CDR3 totals 16 residues. CDR3 region: CASGDVLGESQNTLYF. The sequenced CDR3 bases are TGTGCCAGCGGTGATGTCCTGGGGGAAAGTCAAAACACCTTGTAC.

A note on this clone: The germline and genes are mouse ones. The CDR3 end is not reached by the read, which stops 1 residue before it; the germline J gene fills it in. This sequence joins TRBV14 and TRBJ2-4; 8 nucleotides match TRBD1. The J segment lost 6 bases and the V segment lost 4 bases, leaving 1 base of the junction unmatched. Germline V gene lookup returns CDR1 SGHDT and CDR2 FRDEAV. The CDR3 length is 12 residues. The sequenced part of the CDR3 DNA is TGTGCCAGCAGTAGACAGGGGAACACCTTGTAC. Its translation is CASSRQGNTLY. The entire CDR3 protein reads CASSRQGNTLYF.

A note on this clone: Mouse gene names and germline throughout. The CDR3 goes on 1 residue after the read ends, and that part is filled in from the germline J gene. The rearrangement uses TRBV5 and TRBJ1-3; D may be TRBD1 (6 bases). The CDR3 is made up of 14 amino acids. V lost 1 base and J lost 2, with 6 bases in between. The germline V gene has CDR1 LGHNA and CDR2 YNLKQL (reference sequence). CDR3 DNA, as far as it was read: TGTGCCAGCAGCCAAGGGACAGCTGGAAATACGCTCTAT. This codes for CASSQGTAGNTLY. The CDR3, in full, reads CASSQGTAGNTLYF.